This T cell receptor beta chain was recovered during a study of blood T cell repertoires in COVID-19 (dated by TCRdb to about 2020). About the study as a whole: Samples covering the acute and convalescent phases of COVID-19 were provided by collaborators in the United States, Italy and Spain. The repertoires were released in a freely available public database intended as a resource for research on the immune response to SARS-CoV-2. The samples were drawn from the first 160 participants of the ongoing ImmuneRACE study and from roughly 1,300 subjects provided by 6 global collaborators. HLA class I and class II types, where available, came from metadata supplied by the sample provider rather than from assay-based typing. Nearly every sample came with metadata listing a de-identified subject ID, COVID-19 status, age in years and sex. The material from the prospective study consisted of cDNA or gDNA derived from T cells, B-cell-depleted T cells, or PBMCs. Deeply sampled blood TCRbeta repertoires from subjects exposed to, actively infected with, or recovered from COVID-19 were included in the dataset. What the study reported, not specific to this receptor: Clinical and demographic metadata were provided uncurated, with the amount varying by source and participant.

TCRbeta CDR3 regions were amplified from genomic DNA using the immunoSEQ Assay, a bias-controlled multiplex PCR. As for how the authors treated the data: Nucleated cell counts per sample were estimated from amplification of reference gene primers within the assay. To quantify the absolute abundance of each unique TCRbeta CDR3 rearrangement, sequence reads were collapsed and filtered. For each sample, productive Simpson clonality was calculated by taking the square root of Simpson's diversity index across productive rearrangements. The immuneACCESS repertoire file appears here via TCRdb, limited to in-frame rearrangements. These files lack a portion of the clones; in checked studies, under half of the deficit traces to unresolved V genes, and the cause of the others is not known. V and J calls and clone size are copied from that table; D and trimming were computed from the DNA. For this sample the table gives some 320,000 clones, of which roughly 86% were detected only once. The ten largest clones represent approximately 12% of the sample.

One collaborating source in Seattle enrolled patients during active infection and followed them longitudinally through the course of disease. Whole blood was collected in K2EDTA tubes by collaborating institutions according to the institutions' own protocols. Collaborator samples were shipped for TCRbeta analysis as frozen whole blood, isolated PBMCs, or DNA extracted from either sample type. With regard to this clone: Its specific antigen is unknown. Per-nucleotide qualities are absent, and no much larger clonotype sits a single base away.

The TCR comes from a woman aged 25 to 39 with COVID-19, enrolled during active disease. Sequencing was carried out using peripheral blood.

The DNA sequence is given as TGTGCCAGTAGGTCTAGGGGACAGGGCCCTACCTACCTCTCCTACAATGAGCAGTTCTTC. This sequence encodes CASRSRGQGPTYLSYNEQFF. The chain couples TRBV19 to TRBJ2-1, and 9 junctional nucleotides match TRBD1. From the germline V gene (reference sequence), CDR1 is LNHDA and CDR2 is SQIVND. V ends up 6 bases short and J 0 bases short, with an unmatched junction base count of 18. Measured from the cysteine to the phenylalanine, the CDR3 is 20 residues long. Only CDR3 DNA is held: 60 bases, read in frame from base 1. Where the CDR3 stops, the reference TRBV19 and TRBJ2-1 genes take over; the full variable domain is DGGITQSPKYLFRKEGQNVTLSCEQNLNHDAMYWYRQDPGQGLRLIYYSQIVNDFQKGDIAEGYSVSREKKESFPLTVTSAQKNPTAFYLCASRSRGQGPTYLSYNEQFFGPGTRLTVL.